This T cell receptor (beta chain) was retrieved from a study of blood T cell repertoires in COVID-19 (TCRdb year 2020). Background for the entire study: Samples covering the acute and convalescent phases of COVID-19 were provided by collaborators in the United States, Italy and Spain. The material from the prospective study consisted of cDNA or gDNA derived from T cells, B-cell-depleted T cells, or PBMCs. Deeply sampled blood TCRbeta repertoires from subjects exposed to, actively infected with, or recovered from COVID-19 were included in the dataset. The repertoires were released in a freely available public database meant as a resource for research on the immune response to SARS-CoV-2. The samples were drawn from two sources: the first 160 participants of the ongoing ImmuneRACE study, and 1,200 or so subjects contributed by 6 global collaborators. A de-identified subject ID, COVID-19 status, age in years and sex were almost always included in the sample metadata. Where available, HLA class I and class II types were obtained from metadata supplied by the sample provider rather than from assay-based typing. What the study reported, not specific to this receptor: How much clinical and demographic metadata was included differed by source and by participant, and the metadata was provided uncurated.

TCRbeta CDR3 regions were amplified from genomic DNA using the immunoSEQ Assay, a bias-controlled multiplex PCR. The authors processed their data as follows. The number of nucleated cells in each sample was estimated from the amplification of reference gene primers within the assay. Sequence reads were collapsed and filtered to measure the absolute abundance of every unique TCRbeta CDR3 rearrangement. For each sample, productive Simpson clonality was calculated by taking the square root of Simpson's diversity index across productive rearrangements. In its TCRdb copy, this immuneACCESS table keeps in-frame sequences only and misses some clones. Where compared with another copy, unresolved V genes explain less than half of these, and the others have no known cause. For V, J and clone size, that table is used; D and trimming come from the DNA. The sample has 130,000 to 150,000 clones on record, around nine tenths of them singletons. More than 1% of the sample belongs to the ten largest clones.

Regarding this clone: Its antigen is still unknown. Qualities for individual bases were not recorded, and no much larger clone is one base off.

Participants in the prospective study were aged about 18 to 95 years, lived in about two dozen United States geographic areas, and enrolled through a virtual design. In the prospective study, participants were assigned to cohorts based on the clinical history participants reported in a screening survey and a study questionnaire. In the prospective study, mobile phlebotomists collected whole blood, serum and a nasopharyngeal or oropharyngeal swab from each participant. Additional blood draws and questionnaires over an approximately two-month period could optionally be provided by prospective study participants. Blood samples from the prospective study were shipped frozen or at room temperature prior to DNA extraction. Trimming leaves V shorter by 7 bases and J shorter by 6 bases, with the junction holding 6 bases beyond the gene matches. The germline V gene supplies CDR1 SNHLY and CDR2 FYNNEI. The CDR3 goes from the cysteine to the phenylalanine over 14 residues. Only the CDR3 part of the read is kept: 42 bases, read in frame from the first base.

The TCR comes from a woman in her 30s with acute COVID-19. The chain joins TRBV2 to TRBJ2-2; the junction holds 9 bases that match TRBD2. Sequencing was performed on PBMCs or T cells enriched from blood (not recorded which). The DNA is TGTGCCAGCACCCTAGCGGGATCCTCCGGGGAGCTGTTTTTT. Translated, it gives CASTLAGSSGELFF.